Following are 15 T cell receptor beta chains from one sample sequenced in a study of T cell repertoires in cytomegalovirus infection. TCRdb re-called the reads with MiXCR, one entry per CDR3 protein. The sample gives about 260,000 distinct CDR3 sequences, roughly 9% of which show up once; approximately 16% is in the top ten. Material for sequencing was PBMCs. All receptors come from a human donor in good health (CMV status not recorded). Some clones in this sample may be carry-over from other donors' samples.

This clonotype showed up many times. The V and J genes are TRBV10-3 and TRBJ2-1; TRBD2 aligns across 13 bases. The germline CDR1 and CDR2 sequences are ENHRY and SYGVKD. The CDR3 is made up of 15 amino acids. V was clipped by 4 bases and J by 7 bases; unmatched bases: 4. The CDR3 loop is CAISGTSGSGNEQFF. The CDR3 nucleotides are TGTGCCATCAGTGGGACTAGCGGGAGCGGGAATGAGCAGTTCTTC.

This clonotype was counted at least ten times. The V call is TRBV7-2, the J call TRBJ1-4, with D perhaps TRBD1 (5 bases). Between the trimmed V and J ends, which lost 5 bases and 5 bases, there was a span of 12 bases. This CDR3 contains 14 residues. Germline V gene data show CDR1 as SGHTA and CDR2 as FQGNSA. The CDR3 nucleotides are TGTGCCAGCAGCCCCCCAGGGAGAAATGAAAAACTGTTTTTT. This codes for CASSPPGRNEKLFF.

This clonotype was found many times. The chain employs TRBV20-1 and TRBJ2-7, with 10 bases fitting TRBD2. This CDR3 is 16 amino acids long. The germline V gene encodes CDR1 DFQATT and CDR2 SNEGSKA (reference sequence). J was trimmed by 3 bases and V by 0 bases; bases with no gene match: 8. The CDR3 here is CSARDIGTSGNYEQYF. The CDR3 coding sequence is TGCAGTGCTAGAGATATTGGCACTAGCGGGAACTACGAGCAGTACTTC.

This chain uses TRBV20-1 with TRBJ2-5; D might be TRBD1 (7 bases). The V gene's germline CDR1 is DFQATT and CDR2 SNEGSKA (reference sequence). The CDR3 runs 15 residues. Trimming left V 1 base short and J 2 bases short, with 14 bases between. The CDR3 bases are TGCAGTGCTAGAGCCCAGGGGGGATTACAAGAGACCCAGTACTTC. Protein: CSARAQGGLQETQYF.

The chain combines TRBV9 with TRBJ2-2; D is uncertain. Trimming removed 2 bases at V and 5 bases at J, with 4 bases between. The CDR3 has 12 amino acids. Germline lookup yields CDR1 SGDLS and CDR2 YYNGEE. CDR3 DNA: TGTGCCAGCAGCGTGGTAACCGGGGAGCTGTTTTTT. This encodes CASSVVTGELFF.

In its sample, this clonotype is medium-sized. The genes are TRBV7-2 and TRBJ1-5; no reliable D call. V lost 3 bases and J lost 3, with 3 bases in between. This CDR3 region has 12 residues. Germline loops: CDR1 SGHTA, CDR2 FQGNSA. The CDR3 coding sequence is TGTGCCAGCAGCTTTGACAATCAGCCCCAGCATTTT. Protein product: CASSFDNQPQHF.

This clonotype was found many times. The V and J genes are TRBV7-2 and TRBJ1-6; D is possibly TRBD1 (5 bases). This CDR3 spans 17 amino acids. The germline V gene encodes CDR1 SGHTA and CDR2 FQGNSA. V was cut by 1 base and J by 9 bases, with 19 bases left in between. The CDR3: CASSLEGAGRRSSPLHF. CDR3 DNA: TGTGCCAGCAGCTTAGAAGGGGCAGGGAGGCGTTCTTCACCCCTCCACTTT.

This clonotype occurred many times. J is TRBJ2-1 and V is TRBV6-5; D not resolved. V was pared by 2 bases and J by 10 bases, with 12 bases between. The CDR3 runs 13 residues. Germline lookup yields CDR1 MNHEY and CDR2 SVGAGI. The CDR3, as DNA: TGTGCCAGCAGTTACGATGTGACGGAAGAGCAGTTCTTC. It specifies CASSYDVTEEQFF.

This clonotype has ten or more counts. The V call is TRBV7-2, the J call TRBJ1-2; TRBD1 might be the D (6 bases). This CDR3 comprises 15 residues. Between the trimmed V and J ends, which lost 1 base and 7 bases, there was a span of 16 bases. Germline CDR1 and CDR2: SGHTA and FQGNSA. The CDR3 coding sequence is TGTGCCAGCAGCTTAGAAGGGACATTCGACGGTGGCTACACCTTC. Translating it yields CASSLEGTFDGGYTF.

This clonotype was observed many times. V gene TRBV28 combines with J gene TRBJ1-4, with D possibly matching TRBD1 (6 bases). Trimming shortened V by 1 base and J by 7 bases, and 10 bases separated the two germline ends. The length of the CDR3 is 14 residues. Germline CDR1 MDHEN, CDR2 SYDVKM. As DNA, the CDR3 is TGTGCCAGCAGTTTATCTGGACAGACTGAAAAACTGTTTTTT. Its protein product is CASSLSGQTEKLFF.

This clonotype was picked up a small number of times. V and J are TRBV6-1 and TRBJ1-1; D is ambiguous. The CDR3 loop spans 14 amino acids. CDR1 is MNHNS, CDR2 SASEGT, per germline. V was shortened by 9 bases and J by 3 bases, with 17 bases between the two germline ends. In DNA, the CDR3 is TGTGCCAGTATTGGTAGGGAGGAGGACACTGAAGCTTTCTTT. It encodes CASIGREEDTEAFF.

This clonotype has more than one count but fewer than ten. The chain couples TRBV19 to TRBJ1-6, with 10 nucleotides matching TRBD1. The trim removed 7 bases at V and 5 bases at J, leaving 8 bases unmatched. The CDR3 loop spans 16 amino acids. From germline, CDR1 is LNHDA and CDR2 SQIVND (reference sequence). The DNA for the CDR3 is TGTGCCAGTACCAGACAGGGGGCGAGTGATAATTCACCCCTCCACTTT. Amino acids: CASTRQGASDNSPLHF.

There are many counts of this clonotype. The chain is built from TRBV7-2 and TRBJ2-7, with D possibly TRBD1 on 6 matching bases. V lost 5 bases and J 4 bases, leaving 18 bases between the germline ends. The CDR3 spans 15 residues. The germline V gene encodes CDR1 SGHTA and CDR2 FQGNSA. The CDR3: CASSLGTRQDYEQYF. The CDR3 DNA follows: TGTGCCAGCAGCCTCGGGACAAGACAGGATTACGAGCAGTACTTC.

This clonotype was counted only a few times. The gene calls are TRBV18 and TRBJ2-2; 7 positions match TRBD1. The CDR3 has 14 amino acids. With 6 bases clipped from V and 1 base from J, the junction kept 2 bases outside the gene matches. Germline V lookup: CDR1 KGHSH, CDR2 LQKENI. In DNA form, the CDR3 reads TGTGCCAGCTCGGGACAGAGGAACACCGGGGAGCTGTTTTTT. It encodes CASSGQRNTGELFF.

This clonotype appeared many times. V and J are TRBV4-1 and TRBJ2-5; D is ambiguous. Per germline, CDR1 MGHRA and CDR2 YSYEKL. V lost 1 base and J 5 bases, leaving 8 bases between the germline ends. The CDR3 covers 13 residues. The CDR3 sequence is CASSQVLRETQYF. The CDR3 DNA reads as TGCGCCAGCAGCCAAGTTCTGAGGGAGACCCAGTACTTC.